The 20 T cell receptor beta chains below come from one sample, sequenced in a study of early T cells in non-severe SARS-CoV-2 infection. One entry per CDR3 protein results from TCRdb running MiXCR on the 5' RACE reads. The table shows tens of thousands of distinct CDR3 sequences, with over 12% occurring only once. The sequenced sample was whole blood. The source is an adult who was a healthcare worker with PCR-confirmed SARS-CoV-2 infection or an uninfected control (not recorded which).

This clonotype was observed at least ten times. V is TRBV4-1 and J is TRBJ2-7, with D possibly being TRBD1 (6 bases). The CDR3 covers 16 residues. Germline V CDR1 and CDR2: MGHRA, YSYEKL. V was trimmed by 2 bases and J by 5 bases, leaving 19 bases between them. In DNA, the CDR3 is TGCGCCAGCAGCCAACCAACCAGGGGCCTGATGAACGAGCAGTACTTC. Translating it yields CASSQPTRGLMNEQYF.

The rearrangement uses TRBV9 and TRBJ2-7; a possible D gene is TRBD1 (5 bases). Trimming left V 4 bases short and J 3 bases short, with 17 bases between. The germline gives CDR1 SGDLS, CDR2 YYNGEE. The CDR3 is made up of 15 amino acids. This chain's CDR3 is CASSWTPDTIYEQYF. The CDR3 bases are TGTGCCAGCAGCTGGACCCCGGACACTATCTACGAGCAGTACTTC. Supplemented by reference TRBV9 and TRBJ2-7, the full variable domain reads DSGVTQTPKHLITATGQRVTLRCSPRSGDLSVYWYQQSLDQGLQFLIQYYNGEERAKGNILERFSAQQFPDLHSELNLSSLELGDSALYFCASSWTPDTIYEQYFGPGTRLTVT.

This clonotype was counted many times. The chain has TRBV29-1 and TRBJ2-3, with unresolved D. The length of the CDR3 is 13 residues. V gave up 3 bases and J gave up 2 bases, with 9 bases separating them. Looked up from germline, CDR1 is SQVTM and CDR2 is ANQGSEA. CDR3 coding DNA: TGCAGCGTTGATGGGCTGTACACAGATACGCAGTATTTT. It yields the protein CSVDGLYTDTQYF.

The chain employs TRBV21-1 and TRBJ2-7; the table gives TRBD2 as D, unverified against the DNA. TRBV21-1 is termed a pseudogene. This CDR3 comprises 15 residues. Here the CDR3 DNA reads TGTGCCAGCAGCGAAAGTCACAGGGAGGGCTACGAGCAGTACTTC. Its translation is CASSESHREGYEQYF.

The J gene is TRBJ2-7, the V gene TRBV29-1, with D perhaps assigned TRBD1 or TRBD2 (5 bases each). Germline V gene lookup returns CDR1 SQVTM and CDR2 ANQGSEA. This CDR3 is 12 amino acids long. The V and J ends lost 7 bases and 3 bases respectively, with 13 bases between them. CDR3 nucleotide sequence: TGCAGCGGATCGACGGGGCTCTACGAGCAGTACTTC. Translating gives CSGSTGLYEQYF.

This clonotype was seen more than once but under ten times. The chain carries TRBV7-2 and TRBJ2-7, with 7 nucleotides matching TRBD1. From germline, CDR1 is SGHTA and CDR2 FQGNSA. The CDR3 has 14 residues. J was trimmed by 3 bases and V by 3 bases; bases with no gene match: 5. The CDR3 DNA reads as TGTGCCAGCAGCTTCGGTTCAGGGGGCTACGAGCAGTACTTC. Translating gives CASSFGSGGYEQYF.

Only a few counts were recorded for this clonotype. The V call is TRBV2, the J call TRBJ1-1; D not certain. V lost 7 bases to trimming and J lost 2 bases, with 5 bases between them. The CDR3 extends over 11 amino acids. CDR1 and CDR2 from the germline V gene are SNHLY and FYNNEI. CDR3 DNA sequence: TGTGCCAGCACCTACAACACTGAAGCTTTCTTT. It encodes CASTYNTEAFF.

Ten or more counts support this clonotype. The rearrangement joins TRBV14 to TRBJ1-6, with D hard to call. Trimming shortened V by 4 bases and J by 0 bases, and 4 bases separated the two germline ends. Looked up from germline, CDR1 is SGHDN and CDR2 is FVKESK. CDR3 length: 14 residues. The CDR3 sequence is CASSPISYNSPLHF. The CDR3 region has the DNA TGTGCCAGCAGCCCGATCTCCTATAATTCACCCCTCCACTTT. Drawing the rest from reference TRBV14 and TRBJ1-6, the complete variable domain is EAGVTQFPSHSVIEKGQTVTLRCDPISGHDNLYWYRRVMGKEIKFLLHFVKESKQDESGMPNNRFLAERTGGTYSTLKVQPAELEDSGVYFCASSPISYNSPLHFGNGTRLTVT.

This clonotype was observed at least ten times. The V and J genes are TRBV5-1 and TRBJ2-5; D is undetermined. The V end was cut by 0 bases, the J end by 2 bases, with 2 bases between. The CDR3 has 12 residues. Germline values: CDR1 SGHRS, CDR2 YFSETQ. The CDR3 sequence: CASSLDQETQYF. The CDR3 bases are TGCGCCAGCAGCTTGGATCAAGAGACCCAGTACTTC.

Many counts were recorded for this clonotype. The chain has TRBV2 and TRBJ2-3; D is possibly TRBD1 (5 bases). The V and J ends lost 0 bases and 4 bases respectively, with 14 bases between them. The CDR3 is 16 amino acids. Germline CDR1 SNHLY, CDR2 FYNNEI. CDR3 nucleotides: TGTGCCAGCAGTGAAGCGCTTGGGGCCAGGTCAGATACGCAGTATTTT. This translates into CASSEALGARSDTQYF.

The chain uses TRBV3-1 and TRBJ2-1, with D unresolved. The V end lost 0 bases, the J end lost 3 bases, and 9 bases lay between the germline ends. This CDR3 has 15 amino acids. Germline V gene lookup returns CDR1 LGHDT and CDR2 YNNKEL (reference sequence). The CDR3 sequence is CASSQEPSDYNEQFF. CDR3 bases: TGTGCCAGCAGCCAAGAGCCAAGCGACTACAATGAGCAGTTCTTC.

This clonotype came up many times. CDR3 sequence reads: CASSATMLGETQYF. CDR3 in DNA: TGTGCCAGCAGCGCCACAATGCTAGGGGAGACCCAGTACTTC. The rearrangement joins TRBV9 to TRBJ2-5; D is uncertain. The length of the CDR3 is 14 residues. CDR1 and CDR2 (germline): SGDLS, YYNGEE. Trimming stripped 3 bases from V and 5 bases from J, with 14 bases between. The entire variable domain, with the rest obtained from reference TRBV9 and TRBJ2-5, is as follows: DSGVTQTPKHLITATGQRVTLRCSPRSGDLSVYWYQQSLDQGLQFLIQYYNGEERAKGNILERFSAQQFPDLHSELNLSSLELGDSALYFCASSATMLGETQYFGPGTRLLVL.

The chain links TRBV11-2 to TRBJ2-7; either TRBD1 or TRBD2 may fit D (6 bases each). CDR3 length: 14 amino acids. Trimming took off 8 bases at V and 2 bases at J, with 16 bases between the two ends. Germline V lookup: CDR1 SGHAT, CDR2 FQNNGV. This CDR3 is CASGRGQPTYEQYF. Here the CDR3 DNA reads TGTGCCAGCGGGCGGGGACAACCAACCTACGAGCAGTACTTC. The whole variable domain, filled in from reference TRBV11-2 and TRBJ2-7, reads EAGVAQSPRYKIIEKRQSVAFWCNPISGHATLYWYQQILGQGPKLLIQFQNNGVVDDSQLPKDRFSAERLKGVDSTLKIQPAKLEDSAVYLCASGRGQPTYEQYFGPGTRLTVT.

The chain carries TRBV7-9 and TRBJ1-1, with D maybe TRBD1 (5 bases). The CDR3 is made up of 14 amino acids. V lost 3 bases and J lost 8, with 16 bases in between. CDR1 SEHNR and CDR2 FQNEAQ come from the germline V gene (reference sequence). In nucleotides, the CDR3 is TGTGCCAGCAGCTTGAGAGGGGCGGGCAGCGAAGCTTTCTTT. Protein sequence: CASSLRGAGSEAFF. Variable domain in full (rest from reference TRBV7-9 and TRBJ1-1): DTGVSQNPRHKITKRGQNVTFRCDPISEHNRLYWYRQTLGQGPEFLTYFQNEAQLEKSRLLSDRFSAERPKGSFSTLEIQRTEQGDSAMYLCASSLRGAGSEAFFGQGTRLTVV.

The chain joins TRBV5-8 to TRBJ2-6, with TRBD2 as a possible D gene (6 bases). CDR3 length equals 18 residues. Germline V gene data show CDR1 as SGHTS and CDR2 as YDEGEE. The V end lost 4 bases, the J end lost 0 bases, and 17 bases lay between the germline ends. DNA of the CDR3: TGTGCCAGCAGCCCCCGGGTAGCGGTACTCTCTGGGGCCAACGTCCTGACTTTC. Amino acid sequence: CASSPRVAVLSGANVLTF.

The J gene is TRBJ1-1, the V gene TRBV29-1; no clear D. Germline lookup yields CDR1 SQVTM and CDR2 ANQGSEA. This CDR3 has 14 residues. V was trimmed by 5 bases and J by 1 base, leaving 14 bases between them. The CDR3 nucleotides read TGCAGCGTTAGGGCAGGTGGCCCGAACACTGAAGCTTTCTTT. Its translation: CSVRAGGPNTEAFF.

This clonotype was recorded a few times. This chain joins TRBV5-1 and TRBJ1-1; 7 bases fit TRBD1. CDR1 and CDR2 from the germline V gene are SGHRS and YFSETQ. This CDR3 has 14 amino acids. V shed 4 bases, J shed 2 bases, and the junction held 5 bases outside the gene matches. In DNA, the CDR3 is TGCGCCAGCAGCGAAACAGGGGATAACACTGAAGCTTTCTTT. Amino acid sequence: CASSETGDNTEAFF.

This clonotype showed up just a few times. V usage is TRBV11-3 and J usage is TRBJ2-3, with 12 bases lining up with TRBD2. There are 16 residues in the CDR3. V gave up 4 bases and J gave up 2 bases; unmatched junction bases: 4. In germline, CDR1 is SGHNT, CDR2 YENEEA. The CDR3 protein is CASSSRTSGATDTQYF. The CDR3 nucleotides read TGTGCCAGCAGCTCGCGGACTAGCGGGGCCACAGATACGCAGTATTTT.

A note on this clonotype: Its ends do not fully match the called genes, so a read error is possible. V is TRBV20-1 and J is TRBJ1-6, with D perhaps matching TRBD1 (5 bases). The CDR3 spans 14 residues. The germline gives CDR1 DFQATT, CDR2 SNEGSKA (reference sequence). The CDR3 DNA reads as TGCAGTGCGAGAGTCGGGGGAGGAGGTTCACCCCTCCACTTT. It yields the protein CSARVGGGGSPLHF.

This clonotype was picked up many times. J is TRBJ1-5 and V is TRBV12-3 or TRBV12-4; a possible D gene is TRBD1 (5 bases). This CDR3 is 15 amino acids long. V lost 7 bases to trimming and J lost 1 base, with 14 bases between them. The DNA of the CDR3 is TGTGCCAGCACCAGGAACGAGGGGAGCAATCAGCCCCAGCATTTT. Amino acid sequence: CASTRNEGSNQPQHF.